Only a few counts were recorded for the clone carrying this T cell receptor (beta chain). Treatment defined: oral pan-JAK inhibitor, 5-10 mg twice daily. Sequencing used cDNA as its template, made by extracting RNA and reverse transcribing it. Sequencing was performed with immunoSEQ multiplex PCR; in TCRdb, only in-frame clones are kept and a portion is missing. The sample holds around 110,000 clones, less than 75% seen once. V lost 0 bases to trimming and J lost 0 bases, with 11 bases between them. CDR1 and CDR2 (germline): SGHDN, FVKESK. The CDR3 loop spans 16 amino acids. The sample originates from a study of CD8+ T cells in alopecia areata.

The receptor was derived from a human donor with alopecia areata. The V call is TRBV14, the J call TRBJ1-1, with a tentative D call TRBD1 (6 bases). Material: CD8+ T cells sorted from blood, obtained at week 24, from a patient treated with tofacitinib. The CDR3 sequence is CASSQEGEGVNTEAFF. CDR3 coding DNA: TGTGCCAGCAGCCAAGAGGGAGAGGGGGTGAACACTGAAGCTTTCTTT. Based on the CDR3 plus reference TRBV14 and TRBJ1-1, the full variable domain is EAGVTQFPSHSVIEKGQTVTLRCDPISGHDNLYWYRRVMGKEIKFLLHFVKESKQDESGMPNNRFLAERTGGTYSTLKVQPAELEDSGVYFCASSQEGEGVNTEAFFGQGTRLTVV.